One sample yielded the 5 T cell receptor beta chains listed below, sequenced in a study of TIL therapy for anti-PD-1-resistant metastatic lung cancer. The libraries were made with immunoSEQ v3. Profiled with immunoSEQ multiplex PCR; TCRdb holds only in-frame clones, not every one. The data show about 52,000 clones, less than 80% seen once. Time point: pre-treatment sample, taken before nivolumab and TIL therapy. Sequencing used blood, obtained at baseline. These receptors all stem from a woman aged 30-79 years with non-small cell lung cancer.

This chain uses TRBV2 with TRBJ2-3; D is ambiguous. Per germline, CDR1 SNHLY and CDR2 FYNNEI. Trimming left V 1 base short and J 2 bases short, with 4 bases between. This CDR3 spans 13 amino acids. The CDR3 region has the DNA TGTGCCAGCAGTGAAGGCTCCACAGATACGCAGTATTTT. This translates into CASSEGSTDTQYF.

J is TRBJ2-4 and V is TRBV5-1; D not certain. The germline V gene encodes CDR1 SGHRS and CDR2 YFSETQ. The CDR3 contains 15 residues. Trimming stripped 0 bases from V and 5 bases from J, with 12 bases between. As DNA, the CDR3 is TGCGCCAGCAGCTTGGACGGGCCCCTTCAAAACATTCAGTACTTC. This encodes CASSLDGPLQNIQYF.

This chain links TRBV5-6 with TRBJ2-6, with D tentatively TRBD1 (6 bases). CDR1 and CDR2 (germline): SGHDT, YYEEEE. The CDR3 is 15 amino acids. V dropped 6 bases and J dropped 1 base, with 11 bases sitting between them. Here the CDR3 reads CASTYRASGANVLTF. The CDR3 nucleotides are TGTGCCAGCACATACAGGGCTTCTGGGGCCAACGTCCTGACTTTC.

The CDR3: CASSLRASYEQYF. In DNA form, the CDR3 reads TGTGCCAGCAGTTTACGGGCCTCCTACGAGCAGTACTTC. This chain joins TRBV27 and TRBJ2-7; D is uncertain. V dropped 2 bases and J dropped 0 bases, with 5 bases sitting between them. CDR1 is MNHEY and CDR2 is SMNVEV in the germline V gene (reference sequence). The CDR3 runs to 13 residues.

This chain uses TRBV11-2 with TRBJ2-7; 13 nucleotides align to TRBD2. This CDR3 spans 15 amino acids. Per the germline V gene, CDR1 is SGHAT and CDR2 is FQNNGV. V shed 1 base, J shed 4 bases, and the junction held 1 base outside the gene matches. The CDR3 DNA is TGTGCCAGCAGCTTAGGACTAGCGGGAGGATACGAGCAGTACTTC. This sequence encodes CASSLGLAGGYEQYF. Using reference TRBV11-2 and TRBJ2-7 for the parts outside the CDR3, the full variable domain is EAGVAQSPRYKIIEKRQSVAFWCNPISGHATLYWYQQILGQGPKLLIQFQNNGVVDDSQLPKDRFSAERLKGVDSTLKIQPAKLEDSAVYLCASSLGLAGGYEQYFGPGTRLTVT.